This TCR beta chain was profiled in a study of OX40 agonist ivuxolimab in advanced cancers. Baseline was the first blood sampling point, followed by cycle 4 day 1 and cycle 7 day 1. Assay: immunoSEQ multiplex PCR; the TCRdb copy retains only in-frame clones and omits some. The table lists some 50,000 clones, roughly 88% of them singletons, with around 2.5% in the top ten. Germline CDR1 reads SNHLY; CDR2 reads FYNNEI. The CDR3 has 16 residues. The ends lost 3 bases at V and 7 bases at J; junction bases unmatched: 8. Sequencing used CD4+ or CD8+ T cells sorted from blood, obtained in a trial of the OX40 agonist ivuxolimab. This chain connects TRBV2 to TRBJ2-1; TRBD2 agrees at 11 bases. The clonotype comes from an adult with an advanced solid tumor such as melanoma, head and neck, liver or kidney cancer. CDR3 sequence reads: CASSDPGLAVRNEQFF. CDR3 in DNA: TGTGCCAGCAGTGACCCGGGACTAGCGGTTAGAAATGAGCAGTTCTTC.